This T cell receptor (beta chain) was captured in a study of CD8+ T cells in alopecia areata. V lost 0 bases to trimming and J lost 7 bases, with 9 bases between them. Germline loops: CDR1 MGHRA, CDR2 YSYEKL. The CDR3 contains 13 residues. Sequencing templates came from extracted RNA that was reverse transcribed into cDNA. The protocol was immunoSEQ multiplex PCR, while the TCRdb copy is restricted to in-frame clones and leaves out a portion. Of 190,000 or so clones listed, about 60% are singletons. Treatment in this sample: oral pan-JAK inhibitor, 5-10 mg twice daily. Findings and limits, study-wide: The study found tofacitinib significantly decreased scalp clonality and expanded CD8+ clones among the top 100. Uncertainty remains about how baseline CD8+ expansion links to response, with one nonresponder.

On this clone: The antigen remains unidentified.

The clonotype comes from a human donor with alopecia areata. The chain couples TRBV4-1 to TRBJ1-1; D is undetermined. The sample consisted of CD8+ T cells sorted from blood, taken at week 24, from a patient treated with tofacitinib. CDR3 region: CASSQDPWDEAFF. For the CDR3, the DNA is TGCGCCAGCAGCCAAGATCCATGGGATGAAGCTTTCTTT.